Here is one TCR beta chain with its context. Its target is not known. The PCR was carried out with 60 Vbeta primers and 13 Jbeta primers. Sequencing used immunoSEQ multiplex PCR; TCRdb keeps in-frame clones, though not all of them. Here the sample table reports tens of thousands of clones. The data were obtained in a study of cytomegalovirus exposure and HLA in healthy donors. Study background: The early release's HLA-typed donors yielded roughly 85 million unique TCRs.

Notes on the study in general: Only CMV serostatus was available as immune exposure information.

Trimming shortened V by 0 bases and J by 0 bases, and 5 bases separated the two germline ends. Germline V gives CDR1 SQVTM, CDR2 ANQGSEA. The CDR3 sequence is 14 residues long. This chain connects TRBV29-1 to TRBJ2-2; D ambiguous. The sequence derives from a female donor in good health and CMV-seropositive. Sequenced material: PBMCs. The CDR3 DNA sequence: TGCAGCGTTGAAGAGGGCCCGAACACCGGGGAGCTGTTTTTT. Translated: CSVEEGPNTGELFF.